The source of this T cell receptor beta chain is a study of blood T cell repertoires in COVID-19. Only in-frame clones appear in the TCRdb table, and some are missing; sequencing was by immunoSEQ multiplex PCR. This sample yields some 70,000 clones, of which approximately 80% are seen a single time; 10% to 15% belongs to the top ten. Trimming stripped 5 bases from V and 2 bases from J, with 9 bases between. The CDR3 has 13 amino acids. Sequences were obtained from peripheral blood. The V call is TRBV12-3 or TRBV12-4, the J call TRBJ1-2; D perhaps matches TRBD1 (5 bases). The sequence was collected from a human donor in a cohort sampled during active COVID-19. The chain's CDR3 is CASSVGGNYGYTF. Written as DNA, the CDR3 is TGTGCCAGCAGTGTCGGGGGAAACTATGGCTACACCTTC.